This T cell receptor (beta chain) was profiled in a study of T-cell reconstitution after alpha-beta-depleted transplantation in children. The authors prepared the TCRbeta library with unique molecular identifiers. TCRdb processed the PCR reads anew with MiXCR; each CDR3 protein has one entry. The profile shows 670,000 or so distinct CDR3 sequences, about an eighth of them singletons. Findings and limits, study-wide: Newly made T cells mostly supplied T-cell counts and diversity one year after transplant. Recipient T cells and thymic progenitors that survived were the source of the high TCRbeta diversity seen at day 60 in some patients.

The V segment lost 6 bases and the J segment 4 bases; nucleotides outside the gene matches: 12. Germline V lookup: CDR1 DFQATT, CDR2 SNEGSKA (reference sequence). The CDR3 totals 14 residues. The sample holds a few counts of this clonotype. The antigen remains unidentified. This TCR was sampled from a girl aged 2-10 years with congenital amegakaryocytic thrombocytopenia, due to receive a stem cell transplant. The sequencing used PBMCs, collected before TCRalphabeta/CD19-depleted stem cell transplant. This chain joins TRBV20-1 and TRBJ2-7; 7 bases align to TRBD2. CDR3 residues: CSARSREMSYEQYF. For the CDR3, the DNA is TGCAGTGCCCGGTCGCGGGAGATGAGTTACGAGCAGTACTTC.